Listed here are 8 T cell receptor beta chains from one sample, sequenced in a study of blood T cell repertoires in COVID-19. Method: immunoSEQ multiplex PCR; TCRdb's copy keeps in-frame clones and lacks some. The sample shows 200,000 to 250,000 clones, 85% to 90% of them seen only once. Sequenced sample: peripheral blood. The receptors were gathered from a woman in her sixties with acute or convalescent COVID-19.

The chain uses TRBV2 and TRBJ2-3; 9 positions match TRBD2. The CDR3 extends over 15 amino acids. Germline CDR1 is SNHLY and CDR2 is FYNNEI. The V and J ends lost 3 bases and 3 bases, in that order; junction bases with no gene match: 4. Here the CDR3 reads CASSDGLAGTDTQYF. CDR3 bases: TGTGCCAGCAGTGATGGGCTAGCGGGAACAGATACGCAGTATTTT.

The chain joins TRBV6-1 to TRBJ1-4, with 10 positions matching TRBD1. This CDR3 region has 16 residues. Germline assignment: CDR1 MNHNS and CDR2 SASEGT. The V and J ends lost 2 bases and 4 bases, in that order; junction bases with no gene match: 4. CDR3 in amino acids: CASSERRTGGNEKLFF. In DNA form, the CDR3 reads TGTGCCAGCAGTGAAAGACGGACAGGGGGTAATGAAAAACTGTTTTTT.

The genes are TRBV28 and TRBJ1-1; tentatively, D is TRBD1 (5 bases). Germline V lookup: CDR1 MDHEN, CDR2 SYDVKM. V was pared by 7 bases and J by 3 bases, with 18 bases between. This CDR3 region has 15 residues. The CDR3 region has the DNA TGTGCCAGCACTAGTAGGCCACAAGGGGACACTGAAGCTTTCTTT. This translates into CASTSRPQGDTEAFF.

This clone was found once. The V call is TRBV2, the J call TRBJ1-2; 7 bases match TRBD1. Germline V gene data show CDR1 as SNHLY and CDR2 as FYNNEI. The junction had 2 bases not matched to a gene; V was cut back by 1 base and J by 0 bases. The length of the CDR3 is 15 residues. CDR3 residues: CASSEGGTANYGYTF. In DNA, the CDR3 is TGTGCCAGCAGTGAAGGAGGGACAGCTAACTATGGCTACACCTTC.

The rearrangement uses TRBV21-1 and TRBJ1-2; the table's D call TRBD1 went unverified against the DNA. TRBV21-1 is a listed pseudogene. The CDR3 has 14 residues. The CDR3 here is CASPKWKGNYGYTF. DNA for the CDR3: TGTGCCAGCCCAAAGTGGAAGGGGAACTATGGCTACACCTTC.

This rearrangement joins TRBV15 to TRBJ1-4, with TRBD1 as a possible D gene (6 bases). The V gene lost 0 bases and the J gene lost 4 bases, with 12 bases spanning the gap. Per the germline V gene, CDR1 is LNHNV and CDR2 is YYDKDF (reference sequence). The CDR3 is made up of 16 amino acids. The CDR3 nucleotides are TGTGCCACCAGCAGAGATCCTCAGGGGAATAATGAAAAACTGTTTTTT. Translating gives CATSRDPQGNNEKLFF.

The chain has TRBV28 and TRBJ1-2; a weak D match, TRBD1 (6 bases). The V end lost 3 bases, the J end lost 8 bases, and 19 bases lay between the germline ends. The CDR3 spans 15 residues. Germline V lookup: CDR1 MDHEN, CDR2 SYDVKM. The CDR3 is CASSLIPQQGNGYTF. In nucleotides, the CDR3 is TGTGCCAGCAGTTTGATCCCGCAACAGGGTAACGGCTACACCTTC.

The rearrangement links TRBV9 to TRBJ1-4; D call uncertain. Germline CDR1 and CDR2: SGDLS and YYNGEE. V was trimmed by 0 bases and J by 5 bases, leaving 8 bases between them. The CDR3 is made up of 14 amino acids. The CDR3 bases are TGTGCCAGCAGCGTAGAGTGGGAGAATGAAAAACTGTTTTTT. Encoded protein: CASSVEWENEKLFF.